These 22 T cell receptor beta chains came from one sample sequenced in a study of metastatic and nonmetastatic thyroid tumors. TCRdb re-clonotyped the PCR reads through MiXCR. Of about 92,000 clones detected, under 15% appear once; the ten largest clones hold roughly 3.9%. Nobody among the patients had been given any treatment before thyroid surgery. The sequencing input was blood. All receptors derive from a female donor with papillary thyroid cancer or a benign thyroid nodule (not recorded which). Some clones in this sample may be carry-over from other donors' samples.

This clone was detected many times. This sequence joins TRBV19 and TRBJ1-5; possible D gene TRBD1, 6 bases. The germline CDR1 and CDR2 sequences are LNHDA and SQIVND (reference sequence). V gave up 6 bases and J gave up 11 bases, with 17 bases separating them. This CDR3 has 13 amino acids. CDR3 amino acids: CASSPPGVLTQHF. CDR3 DNA sequence: TGTGCCAGTAGCCCGCCAGGGGTATTGACCCAGCATTTT.

This clone was seen at least ten times. The V and J genes are TRBV28 and TRBJ2-3; 9 nucleotides match TRBD2. Germline trimming cut 6 bases from V and 0 bases from J; bases unmatched to any gene: 7. This CDR3 is 16 amino acids long. Per the germline V gene, CDR1 is MDHEN and CDR2 is SYDVKM. The CDR3 protein is CASSSQSGGSTDTQYF. CDR3 sequence (DNA): TGTGCCAGCAGCTCTCAGAGCGGGGGGAGCACAGATACGCAGTATTTT.

This clone appeared many times. This rearrangement joins TRBV30 to TRBJ1-1; TRBD1 might be the D (5 bases). With 8 bases removed from V and 4 bases from J, the gap between germline ends came to 11 bases. This CDR3 has 11 residues. Germline V gives CDR1 GTSNPN, CDR2 SVGIG (reference sequence). The CDR3, as DNA: TGTGCCGGGGCCGTGGGCACTGAAGCTTTCTTT. This sequence encodes CAGAVGTEAFF. Using reference TRBV30 and TRBJ1-1 for the parts outside the CDR3, the full variable domain is SQTIHQWPATLVQPVGSPLSLECTVEGTSNPNLYWYRQAAGRGLQLLFYSVGIGQISSEVPQNLSASRPQDRQFILSSKKLLLSDSGFYLCAGAVGTEAFFGQGTRLTVV.

This clone has a count of ten or more. This chain connects TRBV11-3 to TRBJ2-3, with D possibly matching TRBD2 (6 bases). Germline V gives CDR1 SGHNT, CDR2 YENEEA. Trimming shortened V by 5 bases and J by 2 bases, and 14 bases separated the two germline ends. This CDR3 has 15 amino acids. This chain's CDR3 is CASSPGGGPTDTQYF. CDR3 nucleotides: TGTGCCAGCAGCCCCGGGGGTGGACCCACAGATACGCAGTATTTT. The complete variable domain, with remaining parts taken from reference TRBV11-3 and TRBJ2-3, reads EAGVVQSPRYKIIEKKQPVAFWCNPISGHNTLYWYLQNLGQGPELLIRYENEEAVDDSQLPKDRFSAERLKGVDSTLKIQPAELGDSAVYLCASSPGGGPTDTQYFGPGTRLTVL.

This clone was counted ten times or more. This rearrangement joins TRBV20-1 to TRBJ1-6; TRBD1 is a possible D gene (5 bases). V dropped 6 bases and J dropped 5 bases, with 11 bases sitting between them. Germline CDR1 and CDR2: DFQATT and SNEGSKA (reference sequence). This CDR3 spans 13 amino acids. This chain's CDR3 is CSAPRQNNSPLHF. As DNA, the CDR3 is TGCAGTGCCCCGCGACAGAATAATTCACCCCTCCACTTT.

There are many counts of this clone. The chain employs TRBV11-3 and TRBJ2-5; no firm D call. Germline loops: CDR1 SGHNT, CDR2 YENEEA. The ends were cut back, 3 bases at V and 1 base at J, with 6 bases in the middle. The CDR3 is 13 residues long. CDR3 sequence: CASSLGFQETQYF. DNA for the CDR3: TGTGCCAGCAGCTTGGGGTTCCAAGAGACCCAGTACTTC. The complete variable domain, with remaining parts taken from reference TRBV11-3 and TRBJ2-5, reads EAGVVQSPRYKIIEKKQPVAFWCNPISGHNTLYWYLQNLGQGPELLIRYENEEAVDDSQLPKDRFSAERLKGVDSTLKIQPAELGDSAVYLCASSLGFQETQYFGPGTRLLVL.

This clone was counted many times. The rearrangement links TRBV29-1 to TRBJ1-2; 9 positions agree with TRBD1. J gave up 6 bases and V 0 bases, and 5 bases lay outside the gene matches. CDR1 is SQVTM and CDR2 is ANQGSEA in the germline V gene. This CDR3 spans 14 amino acids. CDR3 sequence (DNA): TGCAGCGTTGAAGACGGACAGGGGAGGAATGGCTACACCTTC. Protein sequence: CSVEDGQGRNGYTF.

This clone has ten or more counts. The chain joins TRBV4-1 to TRBJ1-2; TRBD1 matches 8 bases. Losses at the gene ends were 4 bases for V and 1 base for J; bases not matched to a gene: 5. CDR3 length: 15 amino acids. Germline loops: CDR1 MGHRA, CDR2 YSYEKL. The CDR3, as DNA: TGCGCCAGCAGCCCGGGACAGGACCTTAACTATGGCTACACCTTC. Translated: CASSPGQDLNYGYTF.

About this clone: Just one base apart from a much larger clone, this may be a read error. The chain combines TRBV5-1 with TRBJ1-1, with TRBD1 as a possible D gene (6 bases). Per the germline V gene, CDR1 is SGHRS and CDR2 is YFSETQ. CDR3 length: 15 amino acids. The CDR3 here is CASSLTSGHNTESFF. The CDR3 bases are TGCGCCAGCAGCTTGACCTCGGGACACAACACTGAATCTTTCTTT.

Worth noting for this clone: A much bigger clone sits one base away, suggesting this may be a read error. The chain recombines TRBV13 with TRBJ1-6; D unclear. This CDR3 spans 12 amino acids. The germline V and J ends were trimmed by 3 bases and 11 bases, with 8 bases remaining between them. The germline CDR1 and CDR2 sequences are PRHDT and FYEKMQ (reference sequence). This chain's CDR3 is CASSFQNPPLHF. CDR3 in DNA: TGTGCCAGCAGCTTCCAAAATCCACCCCTCCACTTT.

About this clone itself: Mismatch with germline at one junction end may stem from a read error. The chain links TRBV6-2 or TRBV6-3 to TRBJ1-2, with D hard to call. This CDR3 is 11 amino acids long. CDR1 is MNHEY, CDR2 SVGEGT, per germline. The CDR3 loop is CDSSYQGTYNF. The CDR3 region has the DNA TGTGACAGCAGTTATCAAGGAACCTACAACTTC.

Remarks on this clone: One base away lies a much larger clone, so this may be a sequencing read error. The V gene is TRBV10-3, the J gene TRBJ1-1, with 8 bases that match TRBD1. CDR1 is ENHRY, CDR2 SYGVKD, per germline. With 8 bases clipped from V and 5 bases from J, the junction kept 16 bases outside the gene matches. This CDR3 spans 16 amino acids. The DNA for the CDR3 is TGTGCCATCCTGGGGGCACCAGGGGGCAGGGCAACTGAAGCTTTCTTT. Residues: CAILGAPGGRATEAFF.

This clone showed up many times. The chain carries TRBV20-1 and TRBJ2-3, with TRBD2 matching over 7 bases. Germline V lookup: CDR1 DFQATT, CDR2 SNEGSKA (reference sequence). The CDR3 is 14 residues long. V shed 3 bases, J shed 2 bases, and the junction held 5 bases outside the gene matches. CDR3 nucleotides: TGCAGTGCTAGCGGGGAGGGGTTCACAGATACGCAGTATTTT. This translates into CSASGEGFTDTQYF.

This clone came up a few times. Germline and junction disagree at one end, which may indicate a read error. The chain is built from TRBV2 and TRBJ2-7; 7 bases match TRBD1. The CDR3 contains 12 residues. The germline V gene encodes CDR1 SNHLY and CDR2 FYNNEI. The CDR3: CASIDRVYERYF. The CDR3 DNA is TGTGCCAGCATTGACAGGGTCTACGAGCGGTACTTC.

This clone was found many times. The rearrangement joins TRBV6-1 to TRBJ1-4; no clear D gene. V lost 5 bases, J lost 7 bases, and 11 bases lay in between. The CDR3 has 13 amino acids. Germline V lookup: CDR1 MNHNS, CDR2 SASEGT. CDR3 sequence (DNA): TGTGCCAGCAGTTTAACTCGGGTTGAAAAACTGTTTTTT. Its protein product is CASSLTRVEKLFF.

This clone has a count of ten or more. CDR3 DNA: TGTGCCAGCAGTGGGGGGACGTACGAGCAGTACTTC. Translated, it gives CASSGGTYEQYF. The chain employs TRBV6-1 and TRBJ2-7, with D perhaps being TRBD1 or TRBD2 (5 bases each). Germline V gene sequence: CDR1 MNHNS, CDR2 SASEGT. CDR3 length equals 12 residues. V was pared by 4 bases and J by 4 bases, with 8 bases between.

In this sample, this clone turned up many times. This CDR3 fails to terminate in the conserved phenylalanine or tryptophan, so it likely reflects a read error. This chain joins TRBV10-1 and TRBJ1-6; 9 bases are a match to TRBD1. Germline CDR1 and CDR2: WNHNN and SYGVQD (reference sequence). The CDR3 covers 15 residues. V shed 0 bases and J 7 bases; nucleotides not matched to a gene: 1. This CDR3 is CASSESGTGNSPLHL. As DNA, the CDR3 is TGCGCCAGCAGTGAGTCCGGGACAGGGAATTCACCCCTCCACCTT.

As concerns this clone: A much larger clone is a single base away; this may be a read error. The chain has TRBV9 and TRBJ2-1; D gene unclear. The CDR3 has 16 amino acids. Trimming removed 4 bases from V and 0 bases from J, with 14 bases in between. The germline gives CDR1 SGDLS, CDR2 YYNGEE. The CDR3, as DNA: TGTGCCAGCAGCATGGGAAGCTTTGGCTCCTACAATGAGCAGTTCTTC. It is translated as CASSMGSFGSYNEQFF.

This chain's CDR3 is CASSPRQGSIETQYF. As DNA, the CDR3 is TGTGCCAGCTCACCCCGACAGGGTTCCATAGAGACCCAGTACTTC. The J gene is TRBJ2-5, the V gene TRBV18, with 7 bases aligning to TRBD1. Germline V gives CDR1 KGHSH, CDR2 LQKENI. The V and J ends lost 3 bases and 4 bases, in that order; junction bases with no gene match: 8. CDR3 size: 15 residues.

In this sample, this clone turned up many times. The chain uses TRBV6-5 and TRBJ2-1; D ambiguous. CDR3 length: 14 amino acids. Germline V gene data show CDR1 as MNHEY and CDR2 as SVGAGI. V lost 0 bases to trimming and J lost 4 bases, with 7 bases between them. The CDR3 coding sequence is TGTGCCAGCAGTTACTCAGAGGTTTACAATGAGCAGTTCTTC. Its protein product is CASSYSEVYNEQFF.

Worth noting for this clone: An end of the junction differs from the germline gene, which may be a read error. The chain links TRBV5-1 to TRBJ2-7; D unresolved. The CDR3 extends over 16 amino acids. CDR1 and CDR2 (germline): SGHRS, YFSETQ. Written as DNA, the CDR3 is TGCGCCAGCATCTTGTTTCTTGGTGGTCAGAAATACGAGCAGTACTTC. It yields the protein CASILFLGGQKYEQYF.

Ten or more counts support this clone. The chain carries TRBV14 and TRBJ1-6, with 11 bases fitting TRBD1. Germline assignment: CDR1 SGHDN and CDR2 FVKESK. The CDR3 is made up of 14 amino acids. V dropped 4 bases and J dropped 10; count of bases not matched to a gene: 3. The CDR3 DNA is TGTGCCAGCAGCCCGGACAGGGGGCGATCACCCCTCCACTTT. It codes for CASSPDRGRSPLHF.